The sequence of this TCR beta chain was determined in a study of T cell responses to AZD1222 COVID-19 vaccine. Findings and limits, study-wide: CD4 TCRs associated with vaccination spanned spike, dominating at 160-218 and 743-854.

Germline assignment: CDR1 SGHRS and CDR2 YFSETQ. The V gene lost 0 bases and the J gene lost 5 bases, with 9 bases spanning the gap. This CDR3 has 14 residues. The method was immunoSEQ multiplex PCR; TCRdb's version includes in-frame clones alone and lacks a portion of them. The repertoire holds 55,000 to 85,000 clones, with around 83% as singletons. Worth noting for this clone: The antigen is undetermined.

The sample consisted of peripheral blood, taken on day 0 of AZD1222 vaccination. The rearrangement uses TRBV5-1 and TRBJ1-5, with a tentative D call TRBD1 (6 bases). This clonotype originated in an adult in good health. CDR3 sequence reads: CASSLETGHQPQHF. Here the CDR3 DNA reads TGCGCCAGCAGCTTGGAGACAGGCCATCAGCCCCAGCATTTT.